These T cell receptor beta chains were read from a single sample in a study of beta chain features in type 1 diabetes. Repertoires were generated with immunoSEQ multiplex PCR, while TCRdb's copy carries only in-frame clones and drops some. The sample has 40,000 to 55,000 clones; 35% to 55% are singletons. Specimen: stem cell memory CD4+ T cells from blood. These receptors were collected from a man aged 25 to 40 with type 1 diabetes. CDR3s include the opening cysteine and the closing phenylalanine or tryptophan. D genes are given only for firm matches. Not all rows give a size; the values are once, few, many and, for expanded clones, a class.

CDR3 DNA: TGTGCCAGCAGCTATACAGGGGTGAGGTATGGCTACACCTTC; CDR3 protein: CASSYTGVRYGYTF; V gene: TRBV7-2; J gene: TRBJ1-2; clone size: .; D gene: TRBD1
CDR3 DNA: TGTGCCAGCAGCCCGGCTATGGCGGAATCATACGAGCAGTACTTC; CDR3 protein: CASSPAMAESYEQYF; V gene: TRBV7-2; J gene: TRBJ2-7; clone size: .; D gene: .
CDR3 DNA: TGTGCCAGCAGTACCCGACAGACCTACGAGCAGTACTTC; CDR3 protein: CASSTRQTYEQYF; V gene: TRBV27; J gene: TRBJ2-7; clone size: .; D gene: .
CDR3 DNA: TGTGCCAGCAGCTTGGATAGCGGGGGATACAATGAGCAGTTCTTC; CDR3 protein: CASSLDSGGYNEQFF; V gene: TRBV5-4; J gene: TRBJ2-1; clone size: .; D gene: TRBD2
CDR3 DNA: TGTGCCAGCAGTTTCCTAGCGGGAGAGGGCTACGAGCAGTACTTC; CDR3 protein: CASSFLAGEGYEQYF; V gene: TRBV6-5; J gene: TRBJ2-7; clone size: .; D gene: TRBD2
CDR3 DNA: TGTGCCAGTAGTTTGGGGACTATCGGGAATGAGCAGTTCTTC; CDR3 protein: CASSLGTIGNEQFF; V gene: TRBV19; J gene: TRBJ2-1; clone size: .; D gene: TRBD2
CDR3 DNA: TGTGCCAGCAGTCCCTCTTATAGCAATCAGCCCCAGCATTTT; CDR3 protein: CASSPSYSNQPQHF; V gene: TRBV2; J gene: TRBJ1-5; clone size: .; D gene: .
CDR3 DNA: TGTGCCAGCAGTTCGGGACAGGGGGCGATTCAGCCCCAGCATTTT; CDR3 protein: CASSSGQGAIQPQHF; V gene: TRBV6-6; J gene: TRBJ1-5; clone size: few; D gene: TRBD1
CDR3 DNA: TGTGCCACCAGCAGAGTGAGGGTAACAAGCAATCAGCCCCAGCATTTT; CDR3 protein: CATSRVRVTSNQPQHF; V gene: TRBV15; J gene: TRBJ1-5; clone size: .; D gene: .
CDR3 DNA: TGCGCCAGCAGCCGGACCGGGACAGTGGACACCGGGGAGCTGTTTTTT; CDR3 protein: CASSRTGTVDTGELFF; V gene: TRBV5-1; J gene: TRBJ2-2; clone size: .; D gene: TRBD1
CDR3 DNA: TGCGCCAGCAGCTTGGCTGTTGGGCTAGCGGGAGATACGCAGTATTTT; CDR3 protein: CASSLAVGLAGDTQYF; V gene: TRBV5-1; J gene: TRBJ2-3; clone size: few; D gene: TRBD2
CDR3 DNA: TGTGCCAGCAGCGTACTAGGCGGGGCCACAGATACGCAGTATTTT; CDR3 protein: CASSVLGGATDTQYF; V gene: TRBV9; J gene: TRBJ2-3; clone size: .; D gene: .
CDR3 DNA: TGTGCCAGCATTAACCATCTAGCGGGAGGATATGAGCAGTTCTTC; CDR3 protein: CASINHLAGGYEQFF; V gene: TRBV28; J gene: TRBJ2-1; clone size: few; D gene: TRBD2
CDR3 DNA: TGTGCCAGCAGTGACCGGACAGGGAGGCTGACAGATACGCAGTATTTT; CDR3 protein: CASSDRTGRLTDTQYF; V gene: TRBV28; J gene: TRBJ2-3; clone size: few; D gene: TRBD1
CDR3 DNA: TGTGCCAGCATGCGAGGGAGGGAGCAGTACTTC; CDR3 protein: CASMRGREQYF; V gene: TRBV2; J gene: TRBJ2-7; clone size: .; D gene: .
CDR3 DNA: TGTGCCAGCTCGACACCCCCGGGACACCCACGGGGTTACGAGCAGTACTTC; CDR3 protein: CASSTPPGHPRGYEQYF; V gene: TRBV18; J gene: TRBJ2-7; clone size: .; D gene: .
CDR3 DNA: TGTGCCAGCAGCGCAGGGCTGCTGATCGGCACTGAAGCTTTCTTT; CDR3 protein: CASSAGLLIGTEAFF; V gene: TRBV28; J gene: TRBJ1-1; clone size: .; D gene: .
CDR3 DNA: TGTGCCTGGAGGCCTAAACTAGCGGGAGAATACGAGCAGTACTTC; CDR3 protein: CAWRPKLAGEYEQYF; V gene: TRBV30; J gene: TRBJ2-7; clone size: once; D gene: TRBD2
CDR3 DNA: TGTGCCAGCAGCTTGGCGGTGAAGGCCAACGTCCTGACTTTC; CDR3 protein: CASSLAVKANVLTF; V gene: TRBV5-4; J gene: TRBJ2-6; clone size: few; D gene: .
CDR3 DNA: TGTGCCAGCAGCTTGGTCGGGAGGGCCTTTAGCACAGATACGCAGTATTTT; CDR3 protein: CASSLVGRAFSTDTQYF; V gene: TRBV5-6; J gene: TRBJ2-3; clone size: few; D gene: TRBD2
CDR3 DNA: TGTGCCAGTAGTGACCAGGGGGATGTGAACACTGAAGCTTTCTTT; CDR3 protein: CASSDQGDVNTEAFF; V gene: TRBV19; J gene: TRBJ1-1; clone size: .; D gene: TRBD1
CDR3 DNA: TGTGCCTGGATCCCCCCGACAGTCTCTGGAAACACCATATATTTT; CDR3 protein: CAWIPPTVSGNTIYF; V gene: TRBV30; J gene: TRBJ1-3; clone size: few; D gene: .
CDR3 DNA: TGTGCCAGCAGCCGATCCATGTCCACTCGCACAGATACGCAGTATTTT; CDR3 protein: CASSRSMSTRTDTQYF; V gene: TRBV7-2; J gene: TRBJ2-3; clone size: few; D gene: .
CDR3 DNA: TGTGCCAGCAGGCTGGACAGGTCGCTAAGGCAGTATTTT; CDR3 protein: CASRLDRSLRQYF; V gene: TRBV6-1; J gene: TRBJ2-3; clone size: few; D gene: TRBD1
CDR3 DNA: TGTGCCAGCAGCTTAGGACTAGCGGGAGGGGGATCCTCCTACGAGCAGTACTTC; CDR3 protein: CASSLGLAGGGSSYEQYF; V gene: TRBV7-6; J gene: TRBJ2-7; clone size: .; D gene: TRBD2
CDR3 DNA: TGTGCCAGCAGTTGGACAACCTACGAGCAGTACTTC; CDR3 protein: CASSWTTYEQYF; V gene: TRBV28; J gene: TRBJ2-7; clone size: few; D gene: .
CDR3 DNA: TGTGCCAGCAGCCCGCCAGGCAGAGCTAATGAAAAACTGTTTTTT; CDR3 protein: CASSPPGRANEKLFF; V gene: TRBV4-2; J gene: TRBJ1-4; clone size: .; D gene: .
CDR3 DNA: TGTGCCAGCAGCTTAGGGCAGAAAGGGGCAGATGAAGCTTTCTTT; CDR3 protein: CASSLGQKGADEAFF; V gene: TRBV7-2; J gene: TRBJ1-1; clone size: .; D gene: .
CDR3 DNA: TGCGCCAGCAGTCGACGGGACAGCTACAATGAGCAGTTCTTC; CDR3 protein: CASSRRDSYNEQFF; V gene: TRBV23-1; J gene: TRBJ2-1; clone size: .; D gene: TRBD1
CDR3 DNA: TGCAGCGTCAGAAGGACAGGCCTCGACGAGCAGTACTTC; CDR3 protein: CSVRRTGLDEQYF; V gene: TRBV29-1; J gene: TRBJ2-7; clone size: .; D gene: TRBD1
CDR3 DNA: TGTGCCAGCAGCCCTGCCGGGACAGGGGGAAACGACGGCTACGAGCAGTACTTC; CDR3 protein: CASSPAGTGGNDGYEQYF; V gene: TRBV7-9; J gene: TRBJ2-7; clone size: few; D gene: TRBD1
CDR3 DNA: TGTGCCAGCAGCTTAGGACGGACTAGGAATGAGCAGTTCTTC; CDR3 protein: CASSLGRTRNEQFF; V gene: TRBV11-2; J gene: TRBJ2-1; clone size: .; D gene: TRBD2
CDR3 DNA: TGCAGCGTCGGACAGGGGGCAACTAATGAAAAACTGTTTTTT; CDR3 protein: CSVGQGATNEKLFF; V gene: TRBV29-1; J gene: TRBJ1-4; clone size: .; D gene: TRBD1
CDR3 DNA: TGTGCCACCAGCAGACTCGGAGCCGGGGACTACGAGCAGTACTTC; CDR3 protein: CATSRLGAGDYEQYF; V gene: TRBV15; J gene: TRBJ2-7; clone size: few; D gene: .
CDR3 DNA: TGTGCCAGCAGCTTAACTGACACAGATACGCAGTATTTT; CDR3 protein: CASSLTDTDTQYF; V gene: TRBV7-9; J gene: TRBJ2-3; clone size: .; D gene: .
CDR3 DNA: TGTGCCAGCAGTGAAATCGGGGGTTTCGGGGAAGCTTTCTTT; CDR3 protein: CASSEIGGFGEAFF; V gene: TRBV2; J gene: TRBJ1-1; clone size: few; D gene: .
CDR3 DNA: TGCGCCAGCAAGCAACAAGCGGGCCACGAGCAGTACTTC; CDR3 protein: CASKQQAGHEQYF; V gene: TRBV5-1; J gene: TRBJ2-7; clone size: few; D gene: .
CDR3 DNA: TGCGCCAGCTTTACAGGGGCCCCCGGGGAGCTGTTTTTT; CDR3 protein: CASFTGAPGELFF; V gene: TRBV5-1; J gene: TRBJ2-2; clone size: .; D gene: TRBD1
CDR3 DNA: TGTGCCAGCAGCCCCCGGGACAGGGATGGGGATCAGCCCCAGCATTTT; CDR3 protein: CASSPRDRDGDQPQHF; V gene: TRBV21-1; J gene: TRBJ1-5; clone size: .; D gene: .
CDR3 DNA: TGTGCCAGCTCCCCGAGTCTCGAAAGCGAGCAGTACTTC; CDR3 protein: CASSPSLESEQYF; V gene: TRBV18; J gene: TRBJ2-7; clone size: few; D gene: .
CDR3 DNA: TGTGCCAGCAGTGAGGCTAGCGGCCCCCATGAGCAGTTCTTC; CDR3 protein: CASSEASGPHEQFF; V gene: TRBV2; J gene: TRBJ2-1; clone size: .; D gene: TRBD2
CDR3 DNA: TGTGCCAGCAGCTTAACTGAGACCCAGTACTTC; CDR3 protein: CASSLTETQYF; V gene: TRBV7-9; J gene: TRBJ2-5; clone size: .; D gene: .
CDR3 DNA: TGTGCCAGCAGCTTAGGCGGGACTAGCGGGCAAGAGACCCAGTACTTC; CDR3 protein: CASSLGGTSGQETQYF; V gene: TRBV7-9; J gene: TRBJ2-5; clone size: .; D gene: TRBD2
CDR3 DNA: TGTGCCAGCAGCTTAAGGGCGGGAGGCGAGGAGCAGTTCTTC; CDR3 protein: CASSLRAGGEEQFF; V gene: TRBV7-6; J gene: TRBJ2-1; clone size: .; D gene: TRBD2
CDR3 DNA: TGTGCCAGCAGTAGAACGACTAGCCGGAGAGATGAGCAGTTCTTC; CDR3 protein: CASSRTTSRRDEQFF; V gene: TRBV27; J gene: TRBJ2-1; clone size: .; D gene: TRBD2
CDR3 DNA: TGTGCCAGCAGAGGGACAGGGGACACTGAAGCTTTCTTT; CDR3 protein: CASRGTGDTEAFF; V gene: TRBV27; J gene: TRBJ1-1; clone size: few; D gene: TRBD1
CDR3 DNA: TGCAGCGTTGAATGGGGACAGCGGAACACTGAAGCTTTCTTT; CDR3 protein: CSVEWGQRNTEAFF; V gene: TRBV29-1; J gene: TRBJ1-1; clone size: few; D gene: TRBD1
CDR3 DNA: TGTGCCACCGCGAGGGAGAGCAATCAGCCCCAGCATTTT; CDR3 protein: CATARESNQPQHF; V gene: TRBV2; J gene: TRBJ1-5; clone size: few; D gene: .
CDR3 DNA: TGTGCCAGCGGGGGGGCAGTTTTTCCCTCCGGGGGCTACACCTTC; CDR3 protein: CASGGAVFPSGGYTF; V gene: TRBV2; J gene: TRBJ1-2; clone size: .; D gene: .
CDR3 DNA: TGTGCCAGCAGCTTTAGTGGGGGCTTGCAATCCGAGCAGTACTTC; CDR3 protein: CASSFSGGLQSEQYF; V gene: TRBV7-3; J gene: TRBJ2-7; clone size: .; D gene: .
CDR3 DNA: TGTGCCAGCAGCGTAGGTTTTGGGACAGATGGTACGCAGTATTTT; CDR3 protein: CASSVGFGTDGTQYF; V gene: TRBV9; J gene: TRBJ2-3; clone size: .; D gene: TRBD1